Listed here is a single T cell receptor (beta chain). The source of the sample is a study of control samples from healthy donors and cancer patients. Using immunoSEQ multiplex PCR, the repertoire was profiled, and TCRdb retains in-frame clones only, with some absent. The sample yields 130,000 or so clones, 70% to 90% seen once. V shed 3 bases and J 4 bases; nucleotides not matched to a gene: 2. This CDR3 has 14 amino acids. Germline V gene sequence: CDR1 SGHTA, CDR2 FQGTGA. Sequencing was carried out using blood. The V and J genes are TRBV7-3 and TRBJ2-2; 7 bases agree with TRBD1. The origin of this receptor is a man aged 45-60 years in good health. The CDR3 is CASSFGTATGELFF. Written as DNA, the CDR3 is TGTGCCAGCAGCTTCGGGACAGCCACCGGGGAGCTGTTTTTT.